These 11 T cell receptor beta chains came from one sample sequenced in a study of blood T cell repertoires in COVID-19. TCRdb's copy holds only in-frame clones and misses some; the assay was immunoSEQ multiplex PCR. Of over 250,000 clones listed, 75% to 90% are singletons. Sequenced sample: PBMCs or T cells enriched from blood (not recorded which). These TCRs come from a woman aged 18-29 years who had recovered from COVID-19.

The chain combines TRBV19 with TRBJ1-1; 9 nucleotides align to TRBD1. Unmatched junction bases numbered 4, after V lost 3 bases and J lost 2 bases. Germline V gene sequence: CDR1 LNHDA, CDR2 SQIVND (reference sequence). This CDR3 is built from 15 residues. CDR3 protein: CASSIRTGANTEAFF. In nucleotides, the CDR3 is TGTGCCAGTAGTATCAGGACAGGGGCAAACACTGAAGCTTTCTTT.

The chain joins TRBV7-9 to TRBJ1-6, with a possible D match to TRBD1 (5 bases). The CDR3 consists of 15 residues. Per germline, CDR1 SEHNR and CDR2 FQNEAQ (reference sequence). The V gene lost 5 bases and the J gene lost 8 bases, with 16 bases spanning the gap. The CDR3 DNA reads TGTGCCAGCAGCCATAGCGGCGGGGGAGATTCACCCCTCCACTTT. Encoded protein: CASSHSGGGDSPLHF.

The gene calls are TRBV6-5 and TRBJ2-3; 8 bases match TRBD2. The trim removed 6 bases at V and 7 bases at J, leaving 12 bases unmatched. This CDR3 comprises 15 residues. Germline V gene data show CDR1 as MNHEY and CDR2 as SVGAGI. DNA of the CDR3: TGTGCCAGCAGCTCCGGACTAGCTAGGGGGAATACGCAGTATTTT. This gives the protein CASSSGLARGNTQYF.

This chain connects TRBV18 to TRBJ2-7; 9 bases map to TRBD1. The CDR3 contains 16 residues. Germline V gene lookup returns CDR1 KGHSH and CDR2 LQKENI. Germline trimming cut 3 bases from V and 4 bases from J; bases unmatched to any gene: 10. The CDR3 nucleotides read TGTGCCAGCTCACCCACCGGGGGACAGGGAGGTTACGAGCAGTACTTC. Protein product: CASSPTGGQGGYEQYF.

The gene calls are TRBV7-2 and TRBJ2-3; tentative D call: TRBD2 (5 bases). The CDR3 has 16 amino acids. The germline gives CDR1 SGHTA, CDR2 FQGNSA. V was pared by 5 bases and J by 6 bases, with 21 bases between. CDR3 nucleotides: TGTGCCAGCAGCACCCCTAGAGGGTCCCTCCCCGATACGCAGTATTTT. It specifies CASSTPRGSLPDTQYF.

The chain couples TRBV10-3 to TRBJ1-2; 8 bases align to TRBD1. In germline, CDR1 is ENHRY, CDR2 SYGVKD. V was clipped by 6 bases and J by 8 bases; unmatched bases: 11. The CDR3 is 14 amino acids. CDR3 sequence reads: CAIRGTGFGGGYTF. In DNA form, the CDR3 reads TGTGCCATCAGAGGGACAGGTTTCGGTGGAGGCTACACCTTC.

The rearrangement uses TRBV7-8 and TRBJ1-1, with 7 positions matching TRBD1. From germline, CDR1 is SGHVS and CDR2 FQNEAQ. This CDR3 comprises 17 residues. J lost 0 bases, V lost 4 bases, and 11 bases had no gene match. The CDR3 bases are TGTGCCAGCAGCTCCTGGGTAGAAGGGGGCGTGAACACTGAAGCTTTCTTT. Translating gives CASSSWVEGGVNTEAFF.

The chain joins TRBV7-3 to TRBJ2-1, with D possibly being TRBD1 (6 bases). This CDR3 is built from 14 residues. CDR1 is SGHTA and CDR2 is FQGTGA in the germline V gene. Trimming removed 2 bases at V and 1 base at J, with 6 bases between. The CDR3 reads CASSLQGSYNEQFF. The CDR3 nucleotides are TGTGCCAGCAGCTTACAGGGGTCCTACAATGAGCAGTTCTTC. The whole variable domain, filled in from reference TRBV7-3 and TRBJ2-1, reads GAGVSQTPSNKVTEKGKYVELRCDPISGHTALYWYRQSLGQGPEFLIYFQGTGAADDSGLPNDRFFAVRPEGSVSTLKIQRTERGDSAVYLCASSLQGSYNEQFFGPGTRLTVL.

V and J are TRBV7-2 and TRBJ2-1; 11 bases fit TRBD2. V was clipped by 0 bases and J by 6 bases; unmatched bases: 13. CDR1 is SGHTA, CDR2 FQGNSA, per germline. The length of the CDR3 is 19 residues. The CDR3 sequence is CASSLAQVAGGWVRNEQFF. The CDR3 bases are TGTGCCAGCAGCTTAGCGCAGGTAGCGGGGGGGTGGGTGCGCAATGAGCAGTTCTTC.

Turning to this clone: Other DNA variants within this sample encode the same CDR3. The chain couples TRBV3-1 (or the pseudogene TRBV3-2) to TRBJ1-2; no clear D. CDR1 is LGHDT, CDR2 YNNKEL, per germline (reference sequence). CDR3 size: 13 residues. With 1 base removed from V and 4 bases from J, the gap between germline ends came to 7 bases. The CDR3 spells CASSQVRSYGYTF. In DNA form, the CDR3 reads TGTGCCAGCAGCCAAGTCCGCAGCTATGGCTACACCTTC.

A few counts support this clone. This rearrangement joins TRBV2 to TRBJ1-6; 8 bases map to TRBD1. The CDR3 length is 14 residues. The germline CDR1 and CDR2 sequences are SNHLY and FYNNEI. The J segment lost 9 bases and the V segment lost 6 bases, leaving 7 bases of the junction unmatched. The CDR3 DNA reads as TGTGCCAGCAGAAACCAGGGGGCTAGTTCACCCCTCCACTTT. Protein sequence: CASRNQGASSPLHF. The full variable domain, in which reference TRBV2 and TRBJ1-6 provide the parts outside the CDR3, is EPEVTQTPSHQVTQMGQEVILRCVPISNHLYFYWYRQILGQKVEFLVSFYNNEISEKSEIFDDQFSVERPDGSNFTLKIRSTKLEDSAMYFCASRNQGASSPLHFGNGTRLTVT.